This T cell receptor (beta chain) was obtained from a study of Ad26.COV2.S vaccination and SARS-CoV-2 variants. Study results and limitations: Responses of T cells in total may have been underestimated by the TCR breadth and depth analyses. Vaccine recipients posted higher spike-specific TCR breadth than their placebo counterparts.

Produced via immunoSEQ multiplex PCR; TCRdb's table is partial and in-frame only. The repertoire holds about 480,000 clones, around 88% seen once, with about 13% in the top ten. Treatment specified: some 19 received Ad26.COV2.S at low or high dose, single or two shots; several received placebo; per-sample allocation not given. Sampling happened 63 days after the first vaccine or placebo injection. Notes on this clone: The antigen remains unidentified.

The CDR3 spans 16 residues. From germline, CDR1 is SGHTA and CDR2 FQGNSA. Trimming stripped 5 bases from V and 5 bases from J, with 21 bases between. This sample comprised peripheral blood, obtained in a trial of Ad26.COV2.S vaccine versus placebo. The source of this sequence is a person aged 18 to 65 who received the Ad26.COV2.S COVID-19 vaccine or a placebo. The gene calls are TRBV7-2 and TRBJ1-2, with TRBD1 as a possible D gene (6 bases). For the CDR3, the DNA is TGTGCCAGCAGCCCCAGTTTCAGGGGACGGGCTTATGGCTACACCTTC. Translating gives CASSPSFRGRAYGYTF.